This T cell receptor beta chain was obtained from a study of blood T cell repertoires in COVID-19. Background on the study: COVID-19 samples, acute and convalescent, were from the United States, Italy and Spain.

Original handling: Amplification with reference gene primers provided the estimates of nucleated cell counts. Only in-frame clones appear in the TCRdb table, and some are missing; sequencing was by immunoSEQ multiplex PCR. V and J calls and clone size are given by that table; D and trimming were obtained from the DNA. The table has more than 45,000 clones, about 87% seen once; the top ten hold 1.4%. This CDR3 is built from 16 residues. Germline V gene data show CDR1 as SGHRS and CDR2 as YFSETQ. V gave up 4 bases and J gave up 9 bases; unmatched junction bases: 12. This chain connects TRBV5-1 to TRBJ2-1, with 11 bases aligning to TRBD2. The sequenced sample was peripheral blood. This receptor was identified in a man aged 55 to 70 with acute or convalescent COVID-19. As DNA, the CDR3 is TGCGCCAGCAGCCCGATCCTAGCGGGAGGCTACTTTGAGCAGTTCTTC. Translation: CASSPILAGGYFEQFF.